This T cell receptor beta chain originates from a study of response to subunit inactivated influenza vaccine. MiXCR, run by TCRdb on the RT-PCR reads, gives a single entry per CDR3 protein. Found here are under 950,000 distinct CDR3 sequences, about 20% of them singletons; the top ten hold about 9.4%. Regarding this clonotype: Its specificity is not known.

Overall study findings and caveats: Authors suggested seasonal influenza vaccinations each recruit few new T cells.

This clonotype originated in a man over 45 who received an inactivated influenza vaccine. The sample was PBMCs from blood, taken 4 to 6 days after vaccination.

The CDR3 DNA sequence: TGCAGTGCACGCGGGGTAATATGGAACTACAATGAGCAGTTCTTC. Amino acid sequence: CSARGVIWNYNEQFF. This chain links TRBV20-1 with TRBJ2-1, with D perhaps matching TRBD2 (6 bases). The CDR3 sequence is 15 residues long. CDR1 DFQATT and CDR2 SNEGSKA come from the germline V gene (reference sequence). Trimming shortened V by 6 bases and J by 3 bases, and 18 bases separated the two germline ends.